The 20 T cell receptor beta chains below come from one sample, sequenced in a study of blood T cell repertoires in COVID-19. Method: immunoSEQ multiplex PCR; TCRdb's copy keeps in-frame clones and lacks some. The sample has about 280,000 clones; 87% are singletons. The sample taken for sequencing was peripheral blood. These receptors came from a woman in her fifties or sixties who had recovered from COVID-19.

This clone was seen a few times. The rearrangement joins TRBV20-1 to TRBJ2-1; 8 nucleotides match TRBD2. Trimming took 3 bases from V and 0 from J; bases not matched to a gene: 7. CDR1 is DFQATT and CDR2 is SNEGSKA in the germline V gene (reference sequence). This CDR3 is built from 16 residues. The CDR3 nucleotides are TGCAGTGCTAGTGATGGCGGGAGGAGCTCCTACAATGAGCAGTTCTTC. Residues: CSASDGGRSSYNEQFF.

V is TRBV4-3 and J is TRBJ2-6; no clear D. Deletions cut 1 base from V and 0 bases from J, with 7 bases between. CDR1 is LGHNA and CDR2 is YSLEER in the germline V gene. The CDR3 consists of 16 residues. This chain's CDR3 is CASSQVRFSGANVLTF. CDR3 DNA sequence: TGCGCCAGCAGCCAAGTCAGGTTCTCTGGGGCCAACGTCCTGACTTTC.

This CDR3 is CASSKPGQGKYEQYF. In nucleotides, the CDR3 is TGTGCCAGTAGTAAACCGGGACAGGGCAAATACGAGCAGTACTTC. J is TRBJ2-7 and V is TRBV19; 9 nucleotides match TRBD1. The CDR3 totals 15 residues. V lost 4 bases and J lost 4; bases outside the gene matches: 8. Germline assignment: CDR1 LNHDA and CDR2 SQIVND (reference sequence).

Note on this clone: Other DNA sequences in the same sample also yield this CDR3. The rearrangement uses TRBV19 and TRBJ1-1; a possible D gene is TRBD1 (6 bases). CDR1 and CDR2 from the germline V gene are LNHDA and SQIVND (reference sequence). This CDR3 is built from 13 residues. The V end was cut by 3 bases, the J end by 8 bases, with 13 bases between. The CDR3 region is CASSIKIGTEAFF. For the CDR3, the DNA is TGTGCCAGTAGTATCAAGATAGGGACAGAAGCTTTCTTT.

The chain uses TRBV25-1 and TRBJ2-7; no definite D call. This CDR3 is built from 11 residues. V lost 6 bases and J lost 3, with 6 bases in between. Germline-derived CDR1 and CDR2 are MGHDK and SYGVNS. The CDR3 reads CASSSSYEQYF. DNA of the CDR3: TGTGCCAGCAGCTCGAGCTACGAGCAGTACTTC.

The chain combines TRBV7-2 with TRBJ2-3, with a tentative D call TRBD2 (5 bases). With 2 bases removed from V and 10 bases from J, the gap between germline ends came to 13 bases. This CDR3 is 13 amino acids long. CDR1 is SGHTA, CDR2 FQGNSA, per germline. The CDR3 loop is CASSLNTRGAQYF. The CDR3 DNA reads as TGTGCCAGCAGCTTAAACACCCGGGGAGCGCAGTATTTT.

CDR3 DNA sequence: TGTGCCAGCAGTTTAAGCAGAGCGGGGGGACACCAAGAGACCCAGTACTTC. It yields the protein CASSLSRAGGHQETQYF. The chain is built from TRBV27 and TRBJ2-5; 9 positions agree with TRBD2. The CDR3 is made up of 17 amino acids. Germline CDR1 and CDR2: MNHEY and SMNVEV (reference sequence). V lost 2 bases, J lost 0 bases, and 7 bases stayed unmatched.

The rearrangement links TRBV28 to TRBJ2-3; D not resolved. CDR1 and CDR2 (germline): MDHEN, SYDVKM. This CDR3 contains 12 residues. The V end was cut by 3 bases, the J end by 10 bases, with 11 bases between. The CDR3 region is CASSFSQRAQYF. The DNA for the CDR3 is TGTGCCAGCAGTTTCTCCCAACGGGCGCAGTATTTT.

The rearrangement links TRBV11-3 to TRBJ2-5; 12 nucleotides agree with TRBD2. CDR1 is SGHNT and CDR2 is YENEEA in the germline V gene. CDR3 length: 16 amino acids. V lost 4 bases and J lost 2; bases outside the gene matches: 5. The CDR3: CASSSRTSGKQETQYF. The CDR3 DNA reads TGTGCCAGCAGCTCCCGGACTAGCGGGAAGCAAGAGACCCAGTACTTC.

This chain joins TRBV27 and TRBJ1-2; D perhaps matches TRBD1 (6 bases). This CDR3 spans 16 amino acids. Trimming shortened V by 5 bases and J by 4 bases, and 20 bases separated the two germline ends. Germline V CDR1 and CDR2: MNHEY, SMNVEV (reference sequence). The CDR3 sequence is CASSPERRGGSYGYTF. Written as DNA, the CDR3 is TGTGCCAGCAGTCCTGAAAGACGCGGGGGCTCCTATGGCTACACCTTC.

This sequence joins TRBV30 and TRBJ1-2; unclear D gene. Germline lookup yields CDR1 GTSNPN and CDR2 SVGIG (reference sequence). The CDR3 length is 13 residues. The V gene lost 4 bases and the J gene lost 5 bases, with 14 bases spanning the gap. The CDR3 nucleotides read TGTGCCTGGACGCACGGCGGCGGTTATGGCTACACCTTC. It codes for CAWTHGGGYGYTF.

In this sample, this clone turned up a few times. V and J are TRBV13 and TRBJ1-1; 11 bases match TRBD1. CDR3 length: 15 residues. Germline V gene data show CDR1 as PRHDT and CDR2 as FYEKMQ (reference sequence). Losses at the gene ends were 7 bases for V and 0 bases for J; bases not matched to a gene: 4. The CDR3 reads CASTRTGGMNTEAFF. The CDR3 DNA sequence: TGTGCCAGCACCCGGACAGGGGGCATGAACACTGAAGCTTTCTTT.

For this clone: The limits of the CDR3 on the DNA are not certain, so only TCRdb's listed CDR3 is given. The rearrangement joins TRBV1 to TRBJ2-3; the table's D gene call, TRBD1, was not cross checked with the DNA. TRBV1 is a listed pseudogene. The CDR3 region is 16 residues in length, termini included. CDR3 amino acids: CTSSQEFAGGTDTQYF.

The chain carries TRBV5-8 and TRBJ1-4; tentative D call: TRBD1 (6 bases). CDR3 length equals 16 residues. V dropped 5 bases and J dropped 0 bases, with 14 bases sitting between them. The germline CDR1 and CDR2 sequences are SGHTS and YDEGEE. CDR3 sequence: CASRKGQFATNEKLFF. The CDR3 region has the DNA TGTGCCAGCAGGAAAGGACAGTTTGCAACTAATGAAAAACTGTTTTTT.

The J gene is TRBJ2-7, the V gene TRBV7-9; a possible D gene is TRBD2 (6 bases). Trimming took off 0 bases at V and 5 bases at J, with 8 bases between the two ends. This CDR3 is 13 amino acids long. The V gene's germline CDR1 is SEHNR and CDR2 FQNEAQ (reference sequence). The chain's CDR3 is CASSLARGNEQYF. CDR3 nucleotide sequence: TGTGCCAGCAGCTTAGCCCGCGGGAACGAGCAGTACTTC.

In DNA form, the CDR3 reads TGTGCCAGCAGCATAACTAGCGGGAGGGCCCGTGGGGCCAACGTCCTGACTTTC. Translated, it gives CASSITSGRARGANVLTF. This chain connects TRBV7-9 to TRBJ2-6; 13 bases line up with TRBD2. V was pared by 5 bases and J by 3 bases, with 7 bases of the junction left unmatched. Per germline, CDR1 SEHNR and CDR2 FQNEAQ (reference sequence). This CDR3 comprises 18 residues.

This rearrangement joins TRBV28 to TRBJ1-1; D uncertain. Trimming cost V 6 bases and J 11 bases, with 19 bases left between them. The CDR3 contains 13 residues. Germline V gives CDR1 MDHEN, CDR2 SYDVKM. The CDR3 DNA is TGTGCCAGCAGGGACCCTGGGAGGGCCCCGGCTTTCTTT. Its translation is CASRDPGRAPAFF. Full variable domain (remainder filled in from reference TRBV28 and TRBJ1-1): DVKVTQSSRYLVKRTGEKVFLECVQDMDHENMFWYRQDPGLGLRLIYFSYDVKMKEKGDIPEGYSVSREKKERFSLILESASTNQTSMYLCASRDPGRAPAFFGQGTRLTVV.

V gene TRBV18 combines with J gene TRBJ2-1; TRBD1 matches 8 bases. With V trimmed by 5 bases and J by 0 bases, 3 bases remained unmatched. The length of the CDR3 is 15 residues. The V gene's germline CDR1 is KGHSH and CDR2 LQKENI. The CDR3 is CASSWTGSSYNEQFF. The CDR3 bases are TGTGCCAGCTCATGGACAGGGAGCTCCTACAATGAGCAGTTCTTC. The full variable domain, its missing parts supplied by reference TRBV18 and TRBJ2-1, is NAGVMQNPRHLVRRRGQEARLRCSPMKGHSHVYWYRQLPEEGLKFMVYLQKENIIDESGMPKERFSAEFPKEGPSILRIQQVVRGDSAAYFCASSWTGSSYNEQFFGPGTRLTVL.

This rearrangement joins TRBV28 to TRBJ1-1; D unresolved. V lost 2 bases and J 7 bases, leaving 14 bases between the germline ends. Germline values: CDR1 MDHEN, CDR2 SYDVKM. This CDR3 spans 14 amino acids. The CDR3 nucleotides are TGTGCCAGCAGTTTAAACGTCGGTCCCAATGAAGCTTTCTTT. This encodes CASSLNVGPNEAFF.

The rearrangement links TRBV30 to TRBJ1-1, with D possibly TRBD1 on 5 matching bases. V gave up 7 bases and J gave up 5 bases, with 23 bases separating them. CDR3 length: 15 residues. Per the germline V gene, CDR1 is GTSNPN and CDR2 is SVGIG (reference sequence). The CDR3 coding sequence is TGTGCCTCTCGAACTGACGGGGGAAGCCAGACTGAAGCTTTCTTT. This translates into CASRTDGGSQTEAFF.